Below, 13 T cell receptor beta chains from the same sample are listed, as sequenced in a study of blood T cell repertoires in COVID-19. Assay used: immunoSEQ multiplex PCR; TCRdb lists only in-frame clones, some missing. The data contain around 500,000 clones, 70% to 90% of them seen just once; the ten biggest clones take up approximately 2.9%. Sequences were obtained from peripheral blood. All receptors come from a human donor in a cohort sampled during active COVID-19.

The rearrangement links TRBV19 to TRBJ2-5; 7 nucleotides line up with TRBD1. CDR1 is LNHDA and CDR2 is SQIVND in the germline V gene (reference sequence). V was clipped by 6 bases and J by 2 bases; unmatched bases: 6. The CDR3 spans 14 residues. The CDR3 here is CASRPPGQQETQYF. CDR3 nucleotides: TGTGCCAGTAGACCTCCGGGACAGCAAGAGACCCAGTACTTC. Full variable domain (outside the CDR3, taken from reference TRBV19 and TRBJ2-5): DGGITQSPKYLFRKEGQNVTLSCEQNLNHDAMYWYRQDPGQGLRLIYYSQIVNDFQKGDIAEGYSVSREKKESFPLTVTSAQKNPTAFYLCASRPPGQQETQYFGPGTRLLVL.

The chain carries TRBV2 and TRBJ2-1, with D tentatively TRBD2 (6 bases). This CDR3 contains 16 residues. Per germline, CDR1 SNHLY and CDR2 FYNNEI. V shed 6 bases and J shed 4 bases, with 19 bases lying between them. CDR3 residues: CASSDAGLPRYNEQFF. DNA for the CDR3: TGTGCCAGCAGCGACGCGGGACTCCCGCGTTACAATGAGCAGTTCTTC.

This chain joins TRBV7-9 and TRBJ1-5; no clear D gene. There are 13 residues in the CDR3. CDR1 is SEHNR, CDR2 FQNEAQ, per germline (reference sequence). The germline V and J ends were trimmed by 4 bases and 5 bases, with 9 bases remaining between them. CDR3 amino acids: CASSSYDYQPQHF. The CDR3 nucleotides read TGTGCCAGCAGCTCCTACGATTATCAGCCCCAGCATTTT.

The V gene is TRBV6-6, the J gene TRBJ1-1, with D perhaps matching TRBD1 (6 bases). The CDR3 length is 16 residues. Germline V gene lookup returns CDR1 MNHNY and CDR2 SVGAGI (reference sequence). V dropped 6 bases and J dropped 0 bases, with 17 bases sitting between them. The CDR3, as DNA: TGTGCCAGCAGCACCAACCCGGGACAAGTGAACACTGAAGCTTTCTTT. It yields the protein CASSTNPGQVNTEAFF.

This chain uses TRBV24-1 with TRBJ2-3; D possibly corresponds to TRBD2 (5 bases). Looked up from germline, CDR1 is KGHDR and CDR2 is SFDVKD. With 6 bases removed from V and 6 bases from J, the gap between germline ends came to 12 bases. The CDR3 contains 13 residues. The CDR3: CATSRGNWDTQYF. The CDR3 coding sequence is TGTGCCACCAGTCGGGGTAATTGGGATACGCAGTATTTT.

This clone appeared once. The V and J genes are TRBV6-2 or TRBV6-3 and TRBJ1-1, with D possibly TRBD1 on 5 matching bases. The CDR3 extends over 14 amino acids. The germline gives CDR1 MNHEY, CDR2 SVGEGT. Trimming cost V 4 bases and J 1 base, with 10 bases left between them. Here the CDR3 DNA reads TGTGCCAGCAGTTTCAGTCAGGGGAACACTGAAGCTTTCTTT. It yields the protein CASSFSQGNTEAFF.

The V gene is TRBV21-1, the J gene TRBJ2-1; the listed D gene, TRBD1, was not tested against the DNA. TRBV21-1 is a documented pseudogene. The CDR3 extends over 18 amino acids. CDR3 loop: CASSSPSPGGSSYNEQFF. The CDR3 bases are TGTGCCAGCAGCTCCCCGTCCCCAGGGGGCAGCTCCTACAATGAGCAGTTCTTC.

This clone was recorded a few times. In the same sample, other DNA sequences code for this CDR3. The V call is TRBV30, the J call TRBJ1-2; possible D gene TRBD1, 5 bases. The germline V gene has CDR1 GTSNPN and CDR2 SVGIG (reference sequence). The CDR3 sequence is 12 residues long. The V gene lost 0 bases and the J gene lost 8 bases, with 10 bases spanning the gap. The CDR3 loop is CAWSVGGDGYTF. The CDR3 coding sequence is TGTGCCTGGAGTGTCGGAGGGGACGGCTACACCTTC.

The chain is built from TRBV28 and TRBJ2-3, with 9 positions matching TRBD2. With 4 bases clipped from V and 4 bases from J, the junction kept 6 bases outside the gene matches. Looked up from germline, CDR1 is MDHEN and CDR2 is SYDVKM. The CDR3 totals 15 residues. The CDR3 DNA sequence: TGTGCCAGCAGTTCACAAGCGGGAGGCCCAGATACGCAGTATTTT. It specifies CASSSQAGGPDTQYF. The full variable domain, in which reference TRBV28 and TRBJ2-3 provide the parts outside the CDR3, is DVKVTQSSRYLVKRTGEKVFLECVQDMDHENMFWYRQDPGLGLRLIYFSYDVKMKEKGDIPEGYSVSREKKERFSLILESASTNQTSMYLCASSSQAGGPDTQYFGPGTRLTVL.

The chain is built from TRBV28 and TRBJ2-7, with 9 bases that match TRBD1. J gave up 6 bases and V 5 bases, and 8 bases lay outside the gene matches. Germline V gene sequence: CDR1 MDHEN, CDR2 SYDVKM. This CDR3 has 14 residues. The DNA for the CDR3 is TGTGCCAGCAGTCCCTGGACAGGGGTTGGCGAGCAGTACTTC. As protein: CASSPWTGVGEQYF.

This sequence joins TRBV4-1 and TRBJ2-1; perhaps TRBD1 as D (5 bases). V was trimmed by 4 bases and J by 6 bases, leaving 7 bases between them. From germline, CDR1 is MGHRA and CDR2 YSYEKL. The CDR3 contains 12 residues. The CDR3 region is CASSPQGNEQFF. The CDR3 DNA is TGCGCCAGCAGCCCTCAGGGCAATGAGCAGTTCTTC.

The chain has TRBV6-1 and TRBJ2-2; 7 bases are shared with TRBD2. Germline trimming cut 3 bases from V and 6 bases from J; bases unmatched to any gene: 4. The CDR3 length is 14 residues. Germline-derived CDR1 and CDR2 are MNHNS and SASEGT. The CDR3 DNA follows: TGTGCCAGCAGTGAGGGAGGGTACTCCGGGGAGCTGTTTTTT. The encoded protein is CASSEGGYSGELFF.

CDR3 sequence reads: CASSESGIPSYGYTF. The DNA of the CDR3 is TGTGCCAGCAGTGAATCGGGGATACCATCCTATGGCTACACCTTC. The genes are TRBV25-1 and TRBJ1-2, with D hard to call. V was pared by 1 base and J by 4 bases, with 13 bases between. This CDR3 has 15 amino acids. The germline V gene encodes CDR1 MGHDK and CDR2 SYGVNS.